This T cell receptor beta chain was captured in a study of T cell responses to AZD1222 COVID-19 vaccine. General study findings and limits: Only a handful of AZD1222 recipients were seropositive at baseline. Among vaccine-associated CD4 TCRs, coverage spanned spike, with dominance at 160-218 and 743-854.

For this clone: Its antigen is as yet unknown.

Germline assignment: CDR1 SEHNR and CDR2 FQNEAQ (reference sequence). The CDR3 is 16 residues long. Germline trimming cut 5 bases from V and 0 bases from J; bases unmatched to any gene: 10. Assay: immunoSEQ multiplex PCR; the TCRdb copy retains only in-frame clones and omits some. The profile shows about 69,000 clones, less than 85% of them singletons. The chain has TRBV7-9 and TRBJ2-7; 7 bases map to TRBD1. The sequencing used peripheral blood, collected 28 days after the second AZD1222 dose. The clonotype originates from an adult who received the AZD1222 COVID-19 vaccine. The CDR3 region has the DNA TGTGCCAGCAGCCCTTTTCCGCAGGGGGACTCCTACGAGCAGTACTTC. It translates to CASSPFPQGDSYEQYF.